This is a list of T cell receptor beta chains from one sample in a study of T cell repertoires in cytomegalovirus infection. The antigens these receptors bind are not known. TCRdb processed the reads anew with MiXCR; each CDR3 protein has one entry. This table holds just under 500,000 distinct CDR3 sequences, 30% to 35% found once. This material consisted of cultured PBMCs, taken from culture after CMV antigen stimulation. These receptors were obtained from a human donor in good health (CMV status not recorded). Some clones in this sample may be carry-over from other donors' samples. CDR3s include the opening cysteine and the closing phenylalanine or tryptophan. D genes are given only for firm matches. Clone size, where shown, is once, few, many, or a class for clones that have expanded.

v_gene	abundance	len	j_gene	d_gene	CDR3nt	CDR3aa
TRBV24-1	few	16	TRBJ2-3	TRBD2	TGTGCCACCAGTGATTTGGGCGGGAGGGGAACGAATACGCAGTATTTT	CATSDLGGRGTNTQYF
TRBV4-1	.	16	TRBJ2-3	TRBD2	TGCGCCAGCAGGACGGGACTAGCGGGAAGGAAGGATACGCAGTATTTT	CASRTGLAGRKDTQYF
TRBV6-1	.	13	TRBJ2-4	.	TGTGCCAGCAGTACGGGGGGCGGAAACATTCAGTACTTC	CASSTGGGNIQYF
TRBV4-2	.	15	TRBJ2-7	TRBD2	TGTGCCAGCAGCCAACTAGAAGCGGGAGGGGGGGGGCAGTACTTC	CASSQLEAGGGGQYF
TRBV7-2	many	15	TRBJ1-2	TRBD1	TGTGCCAGCAGCTTTTCAGGGGGGAATACCTATGGCTACACCTTC	CASSFSGGNTYGYTF
TRBV6-1	few	17	TRBJ2-1	.	TGTGCCAGCAGTCGAAGCCGGGCCTCAGCTCCTCTCAATGAGCAGTTCTTC	CASSRSRASAPLNEQFF
TRBV6-4	.	17	TRBJ2-6	TRBD2	TGTGCCAGCAGTGACGAAGCGGGAGGCTCTGGGGCCAACGTCCTGACTTTC	CASSDEAGGSGANVLTF
TRBV27	few	13	TRBJ1-5	.	TGTGCCAGCAGGCGCAATAGCAATCAGCCCCAGCATTTT	CASRRNSNQPQHF
TRBV7-2	many	17	TRBJ1-5	.	TGTGCCAGCAGCTTAGCAGGAGGCGGCGTAAGCAATCAGCCCCAGCATTTT	CASSLAGGGVSNQPQHF
TRBV29-1	.	14	TRBJ1-1	TRBD1	TGCAGCGTCAAAGGGGACAGAGTGAACACTGAAGCTTTCTTT	CSVKGDRVNTEAFF
TRBV6-2/TRBV6-3	.	12	TRBJ2-2	.	TGTGCCAGCAGACTAATCACCGGGGAGCTGTTTTTT	CASRLITGELFF
TRBV20-1	once	15	TRBJ2-1	TRBD2	TGCAGTGCGAGTAGCGGGAGGGCCTCCTACAATGAGCAGTTCTTC	CSASSGRASYNEQFF
TRBV12-3/TRBV12-4	.	17	TRBJ1-1	TRBD1	TGTGCCAGCAGGGGGACAGGGGAAAGGGACATGAACACTGAAGCTTTCTTT	CASRGTGERDMNTEAFF
TRBV7-2	few	15	TRBJ2-1	TRBD2	TGTGCCAGCAGCTTGGTGATAGCGGGATCGAATGAGCAGTTCTTC	CASSLVIAGSNEQFF
TRBV28	.	13	TRBJ1-5	.	TGTGCCAGCAGTTTAGGCAGGGTTCAGCCCCAGCATTTT	CASSLGRVQPQHF
TRBV7-6	.	15	TRBJ2-1	.	TGTGCCAGCAGCTTAGACAAAAGTGCCTTTCATGAGCAGTTCTTC	CASSLDKSAFHEQFF
TRBV6-1	few	14	TRBJ2-1	TRBD1	TGTGCCAGCAGTGCACAGGGGACCTACAATGAGCAGTTCTTC	CASSAQGTYNEQFF
TRBV7-2	.	14	TRBJ1-2	.	TGTGCCAGCAGCTCCCCAGGGACACTCTATGGCTACACCTTC	CASSSPGTLYGYTF
TRBV19	.	16	TRBJ1-5	.	TGTGCCAGTACCGCGGGGCGGGGGGGGAGCAATCAGCCCCAGCATTTT	CASTAGRGGSNQPQHF
TRBV7-2	few	14	TRBJ1-1	.	TGTGCCAGCAGGTTAACAGGGACCCGGGCTGAAGCTTTCTTT	CASRLTGTRAEAFF
TRBV10-3	few	16	TRBJ2-1	TRBD2	TGTGCCATCAAGAGTCTAGCGGGAGGCTCCTACAATGAGCAGTTCTTC	CAIKSLAGGSYNEQFF
TRBV4-3	.	15	TRBJ1-2	TRBD1	TGCGCCAGCAGCCAAGAAGTGCAGGGGGTATATGGCTACACCTTC	CASSQEVQGVYGYTF
TRBV7-7	.	14	TRBJ2-6	.	TGTGCCAGCAGCCCAAACACTGGGGCCAACGTCCTGACTTTC	CASSPNTGANVLTF
TRBV7-2	.	15	TRBJ2-4	TRBD1	TGTGCCAGCAGCTTAGCGGCGGCAGGGGGCAACATTCAGTACTTC	CASSLAAAGGNIQYF
TRBV7-2	many	14	TRBJ2-7	.	TGTGCCAGCAAACGCGGGACAGAGTTAGGCGAGCAGTACTTC	CASKRGTELGEQYF
TRBV5-4	few	15	TRBJ1-2	.	TGTGCCAGCAGCGGACCCACAGGGTCGGCACATGGCTACACCTTC	CASSGPTGSAHGYTF
TRBV7-2	.	15	TRBJ2-7	TRBD2	TGTGCCAGCAGCGGGGGACTAGCCCTCTCCTACGAGCAGTACTTC	CASSGGLALSYEQYF
TRBV19	many	13	TRBJ1-1	.	TGTGCCAGTAATGGGGACATGAACACTGAAGCTTTCTTT	CASNGDMNTEAFF
TRBV12-3/TRBV12-4	few	13	TRBJ1-5	.	TGTGCCAGCAGTTCCTTTCCTGATCAGCCCCAGCATTTT	CASSSFPDQPQHF
TRBV7-8	.	14	TRBJ2-5	.	TGTGCCAGCAGCCTCACGTCGGGAGAAGAGACCCAGTACTTC	CASSLTSGEETQYF